This T cell receptor beta chain was observed in a study of tumor and adjacent non-tumor tissue in lung cancer. Study in general: Stage I to III disease affected roughly 10 men and roughly 5 women aged about 31 to 80. Each sample yielded 4 million to 5 million productive TCRbeta reads on average.

General study findings and limits: Compared with tumor, normal lung showed significantly lower TCR diversity. Normal lung showed higher cumulative top 100 clone frequency than tumor.

As regards this clonotype: Antigen: not known.

The germline V gene encodes CDR1 SGHDN and CDR2 FVKESK. The CDR3 spans 16 residues. Trimming removed 1 base from V and 8 bases from J, with 15 bases in between. This sample's RNA came from whole unsorted tissue. The library came from three nested PCR rounds adapted from ARM-PCR protocols. TCRdb reprocessed the multiplex PCR reads with MiXCR, giving one entry per CDR3 protein. The repertoire has approximately 120,000 distinct CDR3 sequences, roughly 80% of them found once; the top ten carry about 40%. This receptor was obtained from a woman aged 55-70 years with non-small cell lung cancer. The V and J genes are TRBV14 and TRBJ1-6, with TRBD1 as a possible D gene (5 bases). Sequencing was carried out using lung tumor tissue. The CDR3 DNA sequence: TGTGCCAGCAGCCAAGTAGGGACGGTGTATGATTCACCCCTCCACTTT. Translating it yields CASSQVGTVYDSPLHF. Looking up the rest from reference TRBV14 and TRBJ1-6 gives the full variable domain: EAGVTQFPSHSVIEKGQTVTLRCDPISGHDNLYWYRRVMGKEIKFLLHFVKESKQDESGMPNNRFLAERTGGTYSTLKVQPAELEDSGVYFCASSQVGTVYDSPLHFGNGTRLTVT.